The 7 T cell receptor beta chains given below trace back to one sample, sequenced in a study of T cells in localized non-small cell lung cancer. TCRdb's copy holds only in-frame clones and misses some; the assay was immunoSEQ multiplex PCR. The table has roughly 23,000 clones, 80% to 90% seen once. The sequenced sample was peripheral blood, obtained before any cancer treatment. The receptors were sampled from a male donor aged 60 or over with stage I squamous cell lung carcinoma.

This clone came up once. The chain uses TRBV18 and TRBJ2-7; TRBD1 might be the D (6 bases). The CDR3 is 12 amino acids. V was shortened by 4 bases and J by 5 bases, with 9 bases between the two germline ends. CDR1 and CDR2 (germline): KGHSH, LQKENI. CDR3 nucleotide sequence: TGTGCCAGCTCACACAACAGGGACGAGCAGTACTTC. It specifies CASSHNRDEQYF.

The rearrangement joins TRBV5-4 to TRBJ2-2; possibly TRBD2 for D (7 bases). V was trimmed by 3 bases and J by 6 bases, leaving 15 bases between them. The germline V gene encodes CDR1 SGHNT and CDR2 YYREEE (reference sequence). This CDR3 comprises 15 residues. CDR3: CASSSLGEGAGELFF. In DNA, the CDR3 is TGTGCCAGCAGCTCTCTCGGGGAGGGGGCCGGGGAGCTGTTTTTT.

This chain connects TRBV7-3 to TRBJ2-7, with TRBD1 matching over 9 bases. Germline values: CDR1 SGHTA, CDR2 FQGTGA. V lost 3 bases, J lost 5 bases, and 8 bases stayed unmatched. The CDR3 spans 15 residues. The CDR3 nucleotides read TGTGCCAGCAGCTTGGGACAGGGCCTCCTAAACGAGCAGTACTTC. Amino acid sequence: CASSLGQGLLNEQYF.

The rearrangement links TRBV19 to TRBJ1-5; 9 bases line up with TRBD1. This CDR3 region has 18 residues. Trimming cost V 5 bases and J 2 bases; bases outside gene matches: 13. The germline V gene has CDR1 LNHDA and CDR2 SQIVND (reference sequence). DNA for the CDR3: TGTGCCAGTAGTTCAAGTCCCGGGACAGGGATCGGCAATCAGCCCCAGCATTTT. This sequence encodes CASSSSPGTGIGNQPQHF.

The gene calls are TRBV6-1 and TRBJ2-3; D perhaps matches TRBD2 (6 bases). CDR1 is MNHNS and CDR2 is SASEGT in the germline V gene. Trimming pared 7 bases from V and 4 bases from J, leaving 18 bases between. CDR3 length: 15 amino acids. Here the CDR3 DNA reads TGTGCCAGCACTCCCAATTTGGGAGGCGCAGATACGCAGTATTTT. Translation: CASTPNLGGADTQYF.

In its sample, this clone was seen once. This chain links TRBV11-2 with TRBJ2-7, with D perhaps TRBD2 (5 bases). This CDR3 is built from 15 residues. Germline V gives CDR1 SGHAT, CDR2 FQNNGV. The V end lost 5 bases, the J end lost 3 bases, and 17 bases lay between the germline ends. CDR3 protein: CASSLGSSGNYEQYF. In DNA form, the CDR3 reads TGTGCCAGCAGCCTAGGGAGCAGCGGTAACTACGAGCAGTACTTC. Combining the CDR3 with reference TRBV11-2 and TRBJ2-7 gives the whole variable domain EAGVAQSPRYKIIEKRQSVAFWCNPISGHATLYWYQQILGQGPKLLIQFQNNGVVDDSQLPKDRFSAERLKGVDSTLKIQPAKLEDSAVYLCASSLGSSGNYEQYFGPGTRLTVT.

This clone was recorded once. This same CDR3 is encoded by further DNA sequences in the sample. The chain joins TRBV7-3 to TRBJ1-1; 7 bases fit TRBD1. V gave up 0 bases and J gave up 4 bases; unmatched junction bases: 2. Per the germline V gene, CDR1 is SGHTA and CDR2 is FQGTGA. This CDR3 contains 14 residues. The CDR3 is CASSLTGGVTEAFF. CDR3 bases: TGTGCCAGCAGCTTAACAGGGGGCGTCACTGAAGCTTTCTTT.